The rows below give T cell receptor beta chains drawn from one sample of a study of cytomegalovirus exposure and HLA in healthy donors. Assay: immunoSEQ multiplex PCR; the TCRdb copy retains only in-frame clones and omits some. The table records 200,000 to 250,000 clones, about 84% of them present only once. Material for sequencing was PBMCs. The receptor source for this set is a human donor in good health. CDR3s include the opening cysteine and the closing phenylalanine or tryptophan. Each record gives: V gene, J gene, D gene, clone size, CDR3 protein, CDR3 DNA. A D gene is named only where the DNA matches it firmly. Clone size is stated in some rows and not others, as once, few, many or a class when expanded.

>TRBV2|TRBJ2-1|TRBD2|NA
CASREGLAGSYNEQFF
TGTGCCAGCAGAGAGGGACTAGCGGGCTCCTACAATGAGCAGTTCTTC
>TRBV30|TRBJ2-7|TRBD1|once
CAWSRGQGLSSYEQYF
TGTGCCTGGTCTAGGGGGCAGGGCCTATCTTCCTACGAGCAGTACTTC
>TRBV6-5|TRBJ2-1|TRBD1|NA
CASSYSGTGLNEQFF
TGTGCCAGCAGTTACTCCGGGACAGGGTTGAATGAGCAGTTCTTC
>TRBV7-9|TRBJ2-7|TRBD2|NA
CSSSFSRREDEQYF
TGTTCCAGCAGCTTTTCGCGGCGGGAGGACGAGCAGTACTTC
>TRBV27|TRBJ1-2|TRBD1|NA
CASSAYGTDYGYTF
TGTGCCAGCAGTGCATACGGGACAGACTATGGCTACACCTTC
>TRBV5-1|TRBJ2-7|TRBD2|NA
CASSLEAGARPEQYF
TGCGCCAGCAGCTTGGAAGCGGGAGCTCGACCGGAGCAGTACTTC
>TRBV11-2|TRBJ1-2|TRBD1|NA
CASSLPGQEYGYTF
TGTGCCAGCAGCTTGCCGGGACAGGAGTATGGCTACACCTTC
>TRBV10-3|TRBJ2-7|TRBD1|NA
CAISDRQGYEQYF
TGTGCCATCAGTGACAGACAGGGCTACGAGCAGTACTTC
>TRBV19|TRBJ1-1|NA|NA
CASSEGANTEAFF
TGTGCCAGTAGCGAGGGAGCGAACACTGAAGCTTTCTTT
>TRBV6-4|TRBJ2-7|TRBD1|few
CASSDPSRTGRVYEQYF
TGTGCCAGCAGTGACCCGTCAAGGACAGGCCGCGTCTACGAGCAGTACTTC
>TRBV5-1|TRBJ1-4|NA|NA
CASSLGRQATNEKLFF
TGCGCCAGCAGCTTAGGTAGACAGGCAACTAATGAAAAACTGTTTTTT
>TRBV6-4|TRBJ1-2|NA|NA
CASSVSQGSPYGYTF
TGTGCCAGCAGTGTGAGCCAGGGGAGTCCCTATGGCTACACCTTC
>TRBV6-5|TRBJ2-7|TRBD2|NA
CASMLAGVNGEQYF
TGTGCCAGCATGTTAGCGGGAGTTAATGGCGAGCAGTACTTC
>TRBV27|TRBJ2-5|TRBD1|NA
CASSSGGRRETQYF
TGTGCCAGCAGTTCAGGGGGCCGCCGGGAGACCCAGTACTTC
>TRBV10-3|TRBJ2-1|TRBD2|NA
CAITRGLAGDNEQFF
TGTGCCATCACCAGGGGACTAGCGGGGGACAATGAGCAGTTCTTC
>TRBV28|TRBJ1-1|NA|NA
CASTVAGNTEAFF
TGTGCCAGCACCGTGGCAGGGAACACTGAAGCTTTCTTT
>TRBV9|TRBJ2-2|NA|NA
CASSVVGENTGELFF
TGTGCCAGCAGCGTAGTAGGGGAAAACACCGGGGAGCTGTTTTTT
>TRBV7-3|TRBJ1-1|NA|NA
CASSLTGNTEAFF
TGTGCCAGCAGCTTGACAGGGAACACTGAAGCTTTCTTT
>TRBV15|TRBJ2-5|TRBD2|once
CATSRGGRSETQYF
TGTGCCACCAGCAGGGGGGGGAGATCAGAGACCCAGTACTTC
>TRBV9|TRBJ2-3|NA|NA
CASSEEDYTDTQYF
TGTGCCAGCAGCGAGGAGGACTACACAGATACGCAGTATTTT
>TRBV27|TRBJ2-3|TRBD2|NA
CASGRALTDTQYF
TGTGCCAGCGGGAGGGCCCTCACAGATACGCAGTATTTT
>TRBV30|TRBJ2-2|NA|NA
CAWRGGAGATGELFF
TGTGCCTGGAGGGGGGGGGCAGGAGCCACCGGGGAGCTGTTTTTT
>TRBV6-5|TRBJ2-6|NA|NA
CASRETGAGANVLTF
TGTGCCAGCAGAGAGACAGGTGCTGGGGCCAACGTCCTGACTTTC
>TRBV28|TRBJ1-5|TRBD1|NA
CASSSGTGNQPQHF
TGTGCCAGCAGCTCCGGGACAGGGAATCAGCCCCAGCATTTT
>TRBV4-1|TRBJ1-2|TRBD1|once
CASRPTGGADYGYTF
TGCGCCAGCAGACCCACAGGGGGCGCGGACTATGGCTACACCTTC
>TRBV19|TRBJ2-1|NA|NA
CASSGGGGRDNEQFF
TGTGCCAGTAGTGGCGGCGGGGGCAGGGACAATGAGCAGTTCTTC
>TRBV28|TRBJ1-2|NA|NA
CASRGDNGYTF
TGTGCCAGCAGGGGAGATAATGGCTACACCTTC
>TRBV5-6|TRBJ2-3|TRBD2|NA
CASSFPGTSGRGDTQYF
TGTGCCAGCAGCTTTCCCGGGACTAGCGGGAGAGGTGATACGCAGTATTTT
>TRBV21-1|TRBJ1-2|NA|once
CASSKSGQKINYGYTF
TGTGCCAGCAGCAAGTCGGGACAGAAGATTAACTATGGCTACACCTTC
>TRBV4-1|TRBJ2-7|TRBD1|NA
CASSQEGQGAYEQYF
TGCGCCAGCAGCCAAGAAGGACAGGGGGCCTACGAGCAGTACTTC
>TRBV30|TRBJ2-7|NA|NA
CAWSTPGVWEQYF
TGTGCCTGGAGTACGCCTGGAGTGTGGGAGCAGTACTTC
>TRBV6-1|TRBJ1-2|NA|NA
CASSELMRSTSNYGYTF
TGTGCCAGCAGTGAATTGATGCGTTCGACAAGCAACTATGGCTACACCTTC
>TRBV6-6|TRBJ2-1|TRBD2|NA
CASSYELAGGYNEQFF
TGTGCCAGCAGTTACGAATTAGCGGGAGGCTACAATGAGCAGTTCTTC
>TRBV5-4|TRBJ1-1|TRBD1|NA
CASSWDRNTEAFF
TGTGCCAGCAGTTGGGACAGGAACACTGAAGCTTTCTTT
>TRBV2|TRBJ2-2|TRBD2|NA
CAGSVDSGRAGTGELFF
TGTGCCGGCAGTGTTGATAGCGGGAGGGCCGGCACCGGGGAGCTGTTTTTT
>TRBV6-1|TRBJ1-1|NA|NA
CASRTAGVNTEAFF
TGTGCCAGCAGAACTGCAGGGGTGAACACTGAAGCTTTCTTT
>TRBV18|TRBJ1-2|TRBD1|once
CASSPGTGAGGYTF
TGTGCCAGCTCACCCGGGACAGGGGCTGGTGGCTACACCTTC
>TRBV10-1|TRBJ1-1|NA|NA
CASGGFETEAFF
TGCGCCAGCGGCGGTTTTGAAACTGAAGCTTTCTTT
>TRBV5-1|TRBJ2-7|TRBD1|NA
CASSLGGTGAYEQYF
TGCGCCAGCAGCTTGGGAGGGACAGGGGCCTACGAGCAGTACTTC
>TRBV5-4|TRBJ1-5|TRBD1|NA
CASSSKDREGNQPQHF
TGTGCCAGCAGCTCGAAGGACAGGGAGGGCAATCAGCCCCAGCATTTT
>TRBV13|TRBJ2-2|TRBD1|NA
CASSSYTDRGLNTGELFF
TGTGCCAGCAGCTCCTATACGGACAGGGGGCTGAACACCGGGGAGCTGTTTTTT
>TRBV15|TRBJ2-7|NA|NA
CATSRDPILGRYEQYF
TGTGCCACCAGCAGAGATCCAATACTAGGTCGGTACGAGCAGTACTTC
>TRBV28|TRBJ1-5|TRBD1|NA
CASRPNQGGRNQPQHF
TGTGCCAGCAGGCCGAATCAGGGGGGCCGAAATCAGCCCCAGCATTTT
>TRBV7-2|TRBJ2-5|TRBD2|NA
CASSTQREGRETQYF
TGTGCCAGCAGCACCCAGCGGGAGGGCAGGGAGACCCAGTACTTC
>TRBV2|TRBJ2-5|NA|NA
CASREHADMETQYF
TGTGCCAGTAGGGAACACGCGGACATGGAGACCCAGTACTTC
>TRBV4-3|TRBJ2-7|TRBD2|NA
CASSQDLAGSYEQYF
TGCGCCAGCAGCCAAGATCTAGCGGGCTCCTACGAGCAGTACTTC
>TRBV5-4|TRBJ1-2|NA|NA
CASSLLLRTDYGYTF
TGTGCCAGCAGCTTATTGCTGAGGACAGACTATGGCTACACCTTC
>TRBV7-7|TRBJ2-1|TRBD2|NA
CASSLRLAGGPGGEQFF
TGTGCTAGCAGCTTACGACTAGCGGGAGGGCCGGGGGGTGAGCAGTTCTTC